This T cell receptor beta chain emerged from a study of T cell changes during pregnancy in multiple sclerosis. The CDR3 covers 14 residues. The V end lost 2 bases, the J end lost 4 bases, and 12 bases lay between the germline ends. In germline, CDR1 is LNHDA, CDR2 SQIVND (reference sequence). Clones were sequenced by immunoSEQ multiplex PCR, and TCRdb holds only the in-frame ones, with some missing. The sample shows tens of thousands of clones, roughly 94% of them seen only once. The material sequenced was CD4+ T cells from peripheral blood mononuclear cells, taken in the second trimester of pregnancy. The receptor was isolated from a female donor with multiple sclerosis, enrolled in a pregnancy study. The gene calls are TRBV19 and TRBJ2-7, with a tentative D call TRBD1 (6 bases). The CDR3 reads CASSISRGSYEQYF. In DNA form, the CDR3 reads TGTGCCAGTAGTATATCCAGGGGAAGTTACGAGCAGTACTTC.